This T cell receptor (beta chain) was observed in a study of molecular identifiers for immune sequencing clone quantification. The study's findings and limits: In naive cells, clones above 20 RNA copies held under 1% of molecules, whereas in effector cells they held over 99%. Highly expanded clones may be undercounted when identical TCR molecules share barcodes.

As for this clonotype: The antigen remains unidentified.

TCRdb re-called the PCR reads with MiXCR, one entry per CDR3 protein. The data contain about 510,000 distinct CDR3 sequences, around 25% of them singletons. What was sequenced was naive CD8+ T cells from blood, with Jurkat cell RNA spiked in. Specified subset: FACS-sorted CD8+CD4-CCR7+CD45RA+ naive T cells. This receptor was obtained from a human donor in good health. Some libraries in this study had Jurkat cell RNA spiked in.

The DNA of the CDR3 is TGTGCCAGCAGCGGACTAGCGTTGGAGAGCCGTAGGGATGAGCAGTTCTTC. Its protein is CASSGLALESRRDEQFF. The rearrangement links TRBV5-3 to TRBJ2-1; 9 bases map to TRBD2. Being an ORF, TRBV5-3 has a function that is uncertain. J gave up 8 bases and V 8 bases, and 20 bases lay outside the gene matches. The CDR3 loop spans 17 amino acids.